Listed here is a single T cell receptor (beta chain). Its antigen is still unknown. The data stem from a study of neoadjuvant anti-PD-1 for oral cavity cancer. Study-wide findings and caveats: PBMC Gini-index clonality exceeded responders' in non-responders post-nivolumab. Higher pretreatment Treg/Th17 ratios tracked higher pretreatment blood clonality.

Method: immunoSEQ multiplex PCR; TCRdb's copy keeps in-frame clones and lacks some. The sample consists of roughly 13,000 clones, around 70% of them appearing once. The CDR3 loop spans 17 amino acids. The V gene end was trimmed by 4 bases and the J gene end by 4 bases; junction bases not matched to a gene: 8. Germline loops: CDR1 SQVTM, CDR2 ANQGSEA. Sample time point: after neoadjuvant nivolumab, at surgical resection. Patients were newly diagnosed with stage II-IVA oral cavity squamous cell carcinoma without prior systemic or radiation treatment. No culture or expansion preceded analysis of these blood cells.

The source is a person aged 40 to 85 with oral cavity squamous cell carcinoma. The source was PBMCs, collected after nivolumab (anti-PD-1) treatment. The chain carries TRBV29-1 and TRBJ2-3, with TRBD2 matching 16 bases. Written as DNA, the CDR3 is TGCAGCGTTGCGGGGACTAGCGGGAGGGGGAGGGCAGATACGCAGTATTTT. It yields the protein CSVAGTSGRGRADTQYF.